The clone carrying this T cell receptor (beta chain) was picked up a small number of times. What it binds is unknown. This sample was included in a study of beta chain features in type 1 diabetes. The overall study: Healthy donors, compared against patients, showed similar age, gender and cell yields. Sorted cells numbering some 110 million were examined across all samples.

The ends were cut back, 1 base at V and 7 bases at J, with 10 bases in the middle. This CDR3 has 13 residues. The V gene's germline CDR1 is GTSNPN and CDR2 SVGIG (reference sequence). The authors reverse transcribed all of the isolated RNA, so sequencing captured expressed TCRB transcripts. Each sample of naive, central memory or regulatory T cells had, on average, roughly 3.6 million reads. Measured with immunoSEQ multiplex PCR; TCRdb has only the in-frame clones, and not every one. The sample includes about 320,000 clones, 11% to 15% of them seen just once. Whole-study findings and limits: Researchers reported that naive, central memory and Treg TCRB repertoires appeared more similar in patients than in healthy donors.

The sequence was obtained from a man aged 25 to 40 in good health. The sequenced sample was central memory CD4+ T cells from blood. The V gene is TRBV30, the J gene TRBJ1-4; D gene unclear. CDR3 residues: CAWSATLREKLFF. Here the CDR3 DNA reads TGTGCCTGGAGTGCAACACTCCGTGAAAAACTGTTTTTT.